A single T cell receptor (beta chain) is shown here with its context. Other DNA sequences in this specimen translate into the identical CDR3. CDR1 and CDR2 from the germline V gene are MNHEY and SMNVEV (reference sequence). V lost 0 bases to trimming and J lost 1 base, with 3 bases between them. The CDR3 loop spans 13 amino acids. Assay: immunoSEQ multiplex PCR; the TCRdb copy retains only in-frame clones and omits some. The sample includes under 250,000 clones, roughly 84% of them seen just once. The data stem from a study of blood T cell repertoires in COVID-19. The sequence was collected from a woman in her 40s who had recovered from COVID-19. The sequenced sample was peripheral blood. The V call is TRBV27, the J call TRBJ1-1; D remains ambiguous. The CDR3 spells CASSLSRNTEAFF. The DNA of the CDR3 is TGTGCCAGCAGTTTATCGAGGAACACTGAAGCTTTCTTT.